These T cell receptor beta chains were read from a single sample in a study of blood T cell repertoires in COVID-19. Assay: immunoSEQ multiplex PCR; the TCRdb copy retains only in-frame clones and omits some. The profile covers 400,000 to 500,000 clones, with roughly 84% appearing a single time and approximately 1.3% taken by the ten largest. Material for sequencing was PBMCs or T cells enriched from blood (not recorded which). The receptors were gathered from a woman under 30 who had been exposed to COVID-19. CDR3s include the opening cysteine and the closing phenylalanine or tryptophan. Fields, in order: V gene, J gene, CDR3 protein.

V: TRBV28; J: TRBJ2-7; CDR3: CASSFYQGAYEQYF
V: TRBV5-1; J: TRBJ2-7; CDR3: CASSWTATGTSDIYEQYF
V: TRBV5-6; J: TRBJ2-7; CDR3: CASSPRGQGPYEQYF
V: TRBV10-2; J: TRBJ2-3; CDR3: CASSESGPVAGGTDTQYF
V: TRBV7-2; J: TRBJ2-4; CDR3: CASSTLTAALAKNIQYF
V: TRBV19; J: TRBJ2-1; CDR3: CASSHSGNSYNEQFF
V: TRBV3-1/TRBV3-2; J: TRBJ1-1; CDR3: CASSSGVMNTEAFF
V: TRBV25-1; J: TRBJ2-3; CDR3: CASSRGNTDTQYF
V: TRBV28; J: TRBJ1-1; CDR3: CASSYWTLNTEAFF
V: TRBV15; J: TRBJ1-4; CDR3: CATSREPPGATNEKLFF
V: TRBV5-6; J: TRBJ1-3; CDR3: CASSWGTGAGNTIYF
V: TRBV12-3/TRBV12-4; J: TRBJ1-4; CDR3: CASSQAGGEKLFF
V: TRBV28; J: TRBJ2-7; CDR3: CASSPRLAGIYEQYF
V: TRBV4-1; J: TRBJ2-1; CDR3: CASSQEVVVGALNEQFF
V: TRBV5-4; J: TRBJ2-1; CDR3: CASSLSEDSEFF
V: TRBV2; J: TRBJ1-1; CDR3: CASSEDSGLNTEAFF
V: TRBV4-1; J: TRBJ1-4; CDR3: CASSQEEVNEKLFF
V: TRBV7-2; J: TRBJ2-7; CDR3: CASSFVGTSGGTSYEQYF
V: TRBV2; J: TRBJ1-5; CDR3: CASSDQGADQPQHF
V: TRBV3-1/TRBV3-2; J: TRBJ2-1; CDR3: CASSQGLAANNEQFF
V: TRBV7-3; J: TRBJ2-2; CDR3: CASSLSGQGEDGELFF
V: TRBV27; J: TRBJ1-3; CDR3: CASSLWRGGGNTIYF
V: TRBV3-1/TRBV3-2; J: TRBJ2-3; CDR3: CASSQVVDTQYF
V: TRBV2; J: TRBJ2-7; CDR3: CASRATSGRYYEQYF
V: TRBV2; J: TRBJ2-7; CDR3: CASSGGFGNEQYF
V: TRBV3-1/TRBV3-2; J: TRBJ2-2; CDR3: CASSQVVLAGGTGELFF
V: TRBV12-3/TRBV12-4; J: TRBJ2-7; CDR3: CASSSGGVYEQYF
V: TRBV9; J: TRBJ2-7; CDR3: CASSPRREPVYEQYF
V: TRBV7-2; J: TRBJ1-4; CDR3: CASSSGRRDEKLFF
V: TRBV5-4; J: TRBJ1-3; CDR3: CASSLGQGQGMGNTIYF
V: TRBV5-5; J: TRBJ2-7; CDR3: CASSLDRGSEQYF
V: TRBV5-6; J: TRBJ1-1; CDR3: CASSLVPGTNTEAFF
V: TRBV7-8; J: TRBJ2-3; CDR3: CASSLLGGTSTDTQYF
V: TRBV27; J: TRBJ2-2; CDR3: CASSFDRGGGELFF
V: TRBV3-1/TRBV3-2; J: TRBJ1-4; CDR3: CASSQVRQGSEKLFF
V: TRBV4-3; J: TRBJ2-7; CDR3: CASSQESRGSYEQYF
V: TRBV19; J: TRBJ1-3; CDR3: CASLRDKSGNTIYF